The 11 T cell receptor beta chains presented below share a single source sample, sequenced in a study of shared clonotypes between healthy human individuals. The repertoire was sequenced with immunoSEQ multiplex PCR; TCRdb's copy has only in-frame clones and lacks some. The sample records around 1 million clones, approximately 80% being singletons. Material for sequencing was memory CD4+ T cells sorted from blood. Subset here: CD45RA-negative fraction. These receptors all come from a young man in good health.

The J gene is TRBJ2-1, the V gene TRBV9; D is perhaps TRBD2 (6 bases). Trimming took off 3 bases at V and 7 bases at J, with 14 bases between the two ends. Germline V gives CDR1 SGDLS, CDR2 YYNGEE. This CDR3 spans 14 amino acids. The CDR3 spells CASSAPGGWNEQFF. The CDR3 region has the DNA TGTGCCAGCAGCGCCCCTGGGGGGTGGAATGAGCAGTTCTTC.

Details on this clone: This sample also contains other DNA sequences that code for the same CDR3. The chain has TRBV11-3 and TRBJ2-7, with a weak D call TRBD2 (5 bases). This CDR3 is built from 14 residues. Trimming shortened V by 1 base and J by 1 base, and 8 bases separated the two germline ends. Germline V CDR1 and CDR2: SGHNT, YENEEA. The CDR3 sequence: CASSLGRGSYEQYF. In DNA, the CDR3 is TGTGCCAGCAGCTTAGGCCGGGGATCCTACGAGCAGTACTTC.

This clone was counted only a few times. The V and J genes are TRBV6-4 and TRBJ2-3, with TRBD2 matching 7 bases. With 4 bases clipped from V and 0 bases from J, the junction kept 4 bases outside the gene matches. The germline V gene has CDR1 MRHNA and CDR2 SNTAGT. The CDR3 loop spans 15 amino acids. The CDR3 DNA reads TGTGCCAGCAGTGCCCAGCGGGGAAGCACAGATACGCAGTATTTT. Protein product: CASSAQRGSTDTQYF.

The rearrangement links TRBV19 to TRBJ2-2; D might be TRBD1 (6 bases). Germline loops: CDR1 LNHDA, CDR2 SQIVND (reference sequence). CDR3 length: 15 residues. The ends were cut back, 3 bases at V and 5 bases at J, with 13 bases in the middle. Here the CDR3 reads CASSISRGRTGELFF. CDR3 coding DNA: TGTGCCAGTAGTATTAGCAGGGGACGAACCGGGGAGCTGTTTTTT.

This clone was seen just once. This sequence joins TRBV10-1 and TRBJ1-6; no reliable D call. This CDR3 is 19 amino acids long. The V gene's germline CDR1 is WNHNN and CDR2 SYGVQD (reference sequence). V was pared by 6 bases and J by 0 bases, with 21 bases between. The CDR3 coding sequence is TGCGCCAGCAGCGGAGACAAGGAAGGCGCGAGCTCCTATAATTCACCCCTCCACTTT. Protein product: CASSGDKEGASSYNSPLHF.

Note on this clone: The junction departs from the called germline gene at one end, perhaps through a read error. This chain connects TRBV30 to TRBJ2-5; D may be TRBD1 (5 bases). The CDR3 is 13 amino acids. Germline lookup yields CDR1 GTSNPN and CDR2 SVGIG (reference sequence). In nucleotides, the CDR3 is TGTGCCCGGAGTGGCCAGGGAATGGAGACCCAGTACTTC. As protein: CARSGQGMETQYF.

The rearrangement joins TRBV30 to TRBJ2-7; D is unresolved. Trimming left V 1 base short and J 5 bases short, with 12 bases between. The CDR3 consists of 13 residues. CDR1 and CDR2 (germline): GTSNPN, SVGIG (reference sequence). The DNA for the CDR3 is TGTGCCTGGAGTGCAGAGGCCCTAAACGAGCAGTACTTC. This translates into CAWSAEALNEQYF.

This chain joins TRBV10-3 and TRBJ2-2, with no clear D. The CDR3 has 15 residues. CDR1 ENHRY and CDR2 SYGVKD come from the germline V gene. The V and J ends lost 10 bases and 4 bases respectively, with 19 bases between them. In nucleotides, the CDR3 is TGTGCCACCGGGTCCAATTCAAAGGGCACCGGGGAGCTGTTTTTT. It specifies CATGSNSKGTGELFF.

The chain joins TRBV10-3 to TRBJ2-2, with TRBD2 matching over 7 bases. The length of the CDR3 is 15 residues. Looked up from germline, CDR1 is ENHRY and CDR2 is SYGVKD. With V trimmed by 8 bases and J by 4 bases, 10 bases remained unmatched. CDR3 coding DNA: TGTGCCATCCAGCGGGACGGGGGGTCCACCGGGGAGCTGTTTTTT. Its protein is CAIQRDGGSTGELFF.

CDR3 coding DNA: TGTGCCAGCAGCAAGGGACAGGGAGGGATTCAGTACTTC. Translation: CASSKGQGGIQYF. This rearrangement joins TRBV11-2 to TRBJ2-4; 9 bases line up with TRBD1. J lost 10 bases, V lost 5 bases, and 6 bases had no gene match. This CDR3 region has 13 residues. The germline CDR1 and CDR2 sequences are SGHAT and FQNNGV.

This clone has a count of ten or more. The chain uses TRBV5-6 and TRBJ2-5; D possibly uses TRBD1 or TRBD2 (6 bases each). The germline CDR1 and CDR2 sequences are SGHDT and YYEEEE. This CDR3 spans 16 amino acids. The V end was cut by 0 bases, the J end by 5 bases, with 17 bases between. The CDR3 DNA sequence: TGTGCCAGCAGCTTGGTTGAGGGGGGCACGTGGGAGACCCAGTACTTC. Translated: CASSLVEGGTWETQYF. Full variable domain (missing parts from reference TRBV5-6 and TRBJ2-5): DAGVTQSPTHLIKTRGQQVTLRCSPKSGHDTVSWYQQALGQGPQFIFQYYEEEERQRGNFPDRFSGHQFPNYSSELNVNALLLGDSALYLCASSLVEGGTWETQYFGPGTRLLVL.